These 14 T cell receptor beta chains originate from one sample sequenced in a study of shared T cell receptors in the human thymus. Repertoires were generated with immunoSEQ multiplex PCR, while TCRdb's copy carries only in-frame clones and drops some. This table holds 600,000 to 900,000 clones, 80% to 90% found once. This sample also appeared in a second study, on human thymus T cells.

The sequencing input was thymocytes. These receptors all stem from a girl in the first two years of life with a congenital heart defect.

The rearrangement links TRBV11-2 to TRBJ2-1; D is unclear. The germline V gene has CDR1 SGHAT and CDR2 FQNNGV. The germline V and J ends were trimmed by 5 bases and 2 bases, with 16 bases remaining between them. This CDR3 has 16 amino acids. The CDR3 loop reads CASSTQVARTYNEQFF. The CDR3, as DNA: TGTGCCAGCAGCACCCAGGTGGCTCGCACCTACAATGAGCAGTTCTTC.

V usage is TRBV18 and J usage is TRBJ1-2; D remains ambiguous. This CDR3 is 15 amino acids long. Per the germline V gene, CDR1 is KGHSH and CDR2 is LQKENI. V lost 1 base and J lost 5, with 14 bases in between. CDR3 loop: CASSPRVPFYYGYTF. In nucleotides, the CDR3 is TGTGCCAGCTCACCACGAGTCCCTTTCTATTATGGCTACACCTTC.

The rearrangement joins TRBV11-1 to TRBJ2-7, with D possibly being TRBD1 (6 bases). Trimming shortened V by 1 base and J by 1 base, and 20 bases separated the two germline ends. CDR3 length: 18 residues. The germline CDR1 and CDR2 sequences are SGHAT and FQDESV (reference sequence). The CDR3 region is CASSLVVSCSGTSYEQYF. The CDR3 DNA follows: TGTGCCAGCAGCTTAGTCGTAAGTTGTTCTGGGACATCCTACGAGCAGTACTTC. The whole variable domain, filled in from reference TRBV11-1 and TRBJ2-7, reads EAEVAQSPRYKITEKSQAVAFWCDPISGHATLYWYRQILGQGPELLVQFQDESVVDDSQLPKDRFSAERLKGVDSTLKIQPAELGDSAMYLCASSLVVSCSGTSYEQYFGPGTRLTVT.

This chain joins TRBV6-1 and TRBJ1-2; a weak D match, TRBD1 (5 bases). V dropped 6 bases and J dropped 1 base, with 9 bases sitting between them. Germline values: CDR1 MNHNS, CDR2 SASEGT. CDR3 length: 13 residues. The CDR3 DNA reads TGTGCCAGCAGAGGGACTCTTAACTATGGCTACACCTTC. This gives the protein CASRGTLNYGYTF.

The rearrangement links TRBV4-1 to TRBJ1-2; D gene uncertain. The CDR3 is 14 amino acids. Looked up from germline, CDR1 is MGHRA and CDR2 is YSYEKL. V shed 6 bases and J shed 0 bases, with 11 bases lying between them. CDR3 sequence: CASRPASANYGYTF. In DNA form, the CDR3 reads TGCGCCAGCAGGCCCGCTTCAGCTAACTATGGCTACACCTTC.

The chain recombines TRBV7-2 with TRBJ2-3; 16 bases are shared with TRBD2. CDR3 length: 15 residues. Germline V gives CDR1 SGHTA, CDR2 FQGNSA. The V and J ends lost 5 bases and 8 bases, in that order; junction bases with no gene match: 4. CDR3: CASSVGTSGGGTQYF. The CDR3 bases are TGTGCCAGCAGCGTGGGGACTAGCGGGGGGGGTACGCAGTATTTT.

Here the CDR3 reads CASSLRALDRSYGYTF. CDR3 nucleotides: TGCGCCAGCAGCTTGAGGGCCCTAGACAGGTCCTATGGCTACACCTTC. V usage is TRBV5-1 and J usage is TRBJ1-2, with D perhaps TRBD1 (6 bases). V was clipped by 1 base and J by 4 bases, with 17 bases between them. Germline values: CDR1 SGHRS, CDR2 YFSETQ. The CDR3 spans 16 residues.

The chain joins TRBV5-1 to TRBJ1-2; no clear D. There are 13 residues in the CDR3. Deletions cut 6 bases from V and 8 bases from J, with 17 bases between. Germline CDR1 is SGHRS and CDR2 is YFSETQ. This CDR3 is CASTDLPNLGYTF. In nucleotides, the CDR3 is TGCGCCAGCACCGACTTACCCAACCTGGGCTACACCTTC.

This sequence joins TRBV7-9 and TRBJ1-5; D is uncertain. The V end was cut by 3 bases, the J end by 2 bases, with 11 bases between. The CDR3 has 15 residues. Per germline, CDR1 SEHNR and CDR2 FQNEAQ (reference sequence). The DNA of the CDR3 is TGTGCCAGCAGCTTGTCAGGTTGGGGCAATCAGCCCCAGCATTTT. Its translation: CASSLSGWGNQPQHF.

In its sample, this clone was seen once. V is TRBV6-6 and J is TRBJ2-3, with 7 bases lining up with TRBD2. Losses at the gene ends were 6 bases for V and 3 bases for J; bases not matched to a gene: 9. Per the germline V gene, CDR1 is MNHNY and CDR2 is SVGAGI (reference sequence). The CDR3 totals 15 residues. This CDR3 is CASSRSGEGTDTQYF. DNA for the CDR3: TGTGCCAGCAGCCGATCGGGGGAGGGGACAGATACGCAGTATTTT.

J is TRBJ1-1 and V is TRBV11-3; 7 nucleotides line up with TRBD1. This CDR3 is built from 14 residues. The germline V gene has CDR1 SGHNT and CDR2 YENEEA. V lost 6 bases and J lost 1; bases outside the gene matches: 5. The CDR3 loop reads CASSVGTANTEAFF. CDR3 DNA: TGTGCCAGCAGTGTTGGGACAGCGAACACTGAAGCTTTCTTT.

V gene TRBV11-3 combines with J gene TRBJ2-7, with D maybe TRBD1 (8 bases). This CDR3 region has 16 residues. Trimming removed 5 bases at V and 6 bases at J, with 23 bases between. CDR1 and CDR2 (germline): SGHNT, YENEEA. This chain's CDR3 is CASSNGGTMGQAEQYF. CDR3 DNA: TGTGCCAGCAGCAACGGGGGGACCATGGGACAGGCCGAGCAGTACTTC.

This clone has just one count. V gene TRBV6-6 combines with J gene TRBJ1-2, with a weak D call TRBD1 (5 bases). Trimming shortened V by 8 bases and J by 3 bases, and 10 bases separated the two germline ends. The V gene's germline CDR1 is MNHNY and CDR2 SVGAGI (reference sequence). There are 12 residues in the CDR3. The CDR3 reads CASWRGDYGYTF. The CDR3 DNA reads as TGTGCCAGCTGGAGGGGAGACTATGGCTACACCTTC.

The CDR3 region is CASTVDRGPGNTIYF. The CDR3 DNA is TGTGCCAGCACCGTGGACAGGGGCCCTGGAAACACCATATATTTT. The chain recombines TRBV5-4 with TRBJ1-3, with 9 bases that match TRBD1. The CDR3 has 15 amino acids. V dropped 6 bases and J dropped 2; count of bases not matched to a gene: 6. Germline CDR1 reads SGHNT; CDR2 reads YYREEE (reference sequence).